The rows below give T cell receptor beta chains drawn from one sample of a study of cytomegalovirus exposure and HLA in healthy donors. The method was immunoSEQ multiplex PCR; TCRdb's version includes in-frame clones alone and lacks a portion of them. The sample contains just over 150,000 clones, 65% to 90% of which appear only once. Sequencing was done on a sample of PBMCs. These receptors were collected from a woman between 50 and 59 years old in good health and CMV-seropositive. Each CDR3 is given with its conserved first and last residue. Each record gives: J gene, clone size, D gene, V gene, CDR3 DNA, CDR3 protein. D genes are given only for firm matches. For some rows the clone size is stated as once, few or many, or as a class when expanded; others skip it.

TRBJ2-3	.	.	TRBV9	TGTGCCAGCAGCGCCAAAGGGGGGGCGAGCACAGATACGCAGTATTTT	CASSAKGGASTDTQYF
TRBJ1-4	.	.	TRBV2	TGTGCCAGCAGTGAAGGGGGCCCCTGGACAGCAAGGAATGAAAAACTGTTTTTT	CASSEGGPWTARNEKLFF
TRBJ2-7	.	.	TRBV5-1	TGCGCCAGCAGCTTGAACAGTTACGAGCAGTACTTC	CASSLNSYEQYF
TRBJ1-4	.	TRBD1	TRBV29-1	TGCAGCGGGGGGGATACAGGGGGGAACGAAAAACTGTTTTTT	CSGGDTGGNEKLFF
TRBJ2-6	.	.	TRBV14	TGTGCCAGCAGCGGACTCCAGGGGACTGGGGCCAACGTCCTGACTTTC	CASSGLQGTGANVLTF
TRBJ2-1	.	.	TRBV9	TGTGCCAGCAGCGTAGAGGGGAGGCGGGGCTCCTACAATGAGCAGTTCTTC	CASSVEGRRGSYNEQFF
TRBJ1-2	.	.	TRBV2	TGTGCCAGCAGTACAGGGCTAGGTGGCTACACCTTC	CASSTGLGGYTF
TRBJ2-3	once	TRBD2	TRBV7-9	TGTGCCAGCTTGTTCTCGGGGGGAGCAGATACGCAGTATTTT	CASLFSGGADTQYF
TRBJ1-2	.	TRBD1	TRBV29-1	TGCAGCGCCGACAGGGGCGACTATGGCTACACCTTC	CSADRGDYGYTF
TRBJ2-7	.	.	TRBV19	TGTGCCAGTAGTATTAGAAACTCCTACGAGCAGTACTTC	CASSIRNSYEQYF
TRBJ2-7	.	TRBD1	TRBV7-2	TGTGCCAGCAGCTTATACGACAGGGGGCGCGAGCAGTACTTC	CASSLYDRGREQYF
TRBJ2-7	.	.	TRBV19	TGTGCCAGTAGTATAGGGGCCATCTACGAGCAGTACTTC	CASSIGAIYEQYF
TRBJ2-1	.	TRBD2	TRBV5-1	TGCGCCAGCAGCCCGGGACTATATAATGAGCAGTTCTTC	CASSPGLYNEQFF
TRBJ1-1	.	TRBD1	TRBV30	TGTGCCTGGAACAACCCGGGACAGGGTGGCACTGAAGCTTTCTTT	CAWNNPGQGGTEAFF
TRBJ1-1	.	.	TRBV5-1	TGCGCCAGCAGCTTTTCGGGGGGCAACACTGAAGCTTTCTTT	CASSFSGGNTEAFF
TRBJ1-2	.	.	TRBV29-1	TGCAGCGTTGAGGACAGAACATATGGCTACACCTTC	CSVEDRTYGYTF
TRBJ1-4	once	TRBD1	TRBV6-5	TGTGCCAGCAGTTATAGGGGGCTAAATGAAAAACTGTTTTTT	CASSYRGLNEKLFF
TRBJ1-1	.	.	TRBV4-1	TGCGCCAGCAGCCAAGATGAAGGTTCGGGGACTGAAGCTTTCTTT	CASSQDEGSGTEAFF
TRBJ1-2	.	TRBD1	TRBV10-3	TGTGTCACCCTTCCGGGTACAGGGGGCTATGGCTACACCTTC	CVTLPGTGGYGYTF
TRBJ1-3	.	TRBD1	TRBV6-4	TGTGCCAGCCGTGGACAGGACCAGGACACCATATATTTT	CASRGQDQDTIYF
TRBJ2-7	.	.	TRBV10-3	TGTGCCATCAGTGCCGACAGGTCGGGCGAGCAGTACTTC	CAISADRSGEQYF
TRBJ2-7	.	TRBD2	TRBV11-3	TGTGCCAGCAGCCGCGGGGGGACCAACGAGCAGTACTTC	CASSRGGTNEQYF
TRBJ2-2	.	TRBD1	TRBV27	TGTGCCAGCACCCCATTGGCGTGGGACAGGGGAATTGACGGGGAGCTGTTTTTT	CASTPLAWDRGIDGELFF
TRBJ2-3	once	TRBD2	TRBV9	TGTGCCAGCAGCGTAGGGGGACTACCCCTAGATACGCAGTATTTT	CASSVGGLPLDTQYF
TRBJ2-7	.	TRBD1	TRBV5-6	TGTGCCAGCAGGGACGACAGGGACGAGCAGTACTTC	CASRDDRDEQYF
TRBJ2-2	few	.	TRBV6-1	TGTGCCAGCAGTGTCTTCCGTAAAGGGGACACCGGGGAGCTGTTTTTT	CASSVFRKGDTGELFF
TRBJ2-1	few	TRBD2	TRBV6-6	TGTGCCAGCAGTTACTCCTCAGCGGGGGGGCAAAATGAGCAGTTCTTC	CASSYSSAGGQNEQFF
TRBJ2-7	.	TRBD2	TRBV9	TGTGCCAGCAGCGTAGGGGGGGGTGACTACGAGCAGTACTTC	CASSVGGGDYEQYF
TRBJ1-1	.	.	TRBV12-5	TGTGCTAGTGGTTTGGCCCGGGGGAATGAGGGGCAGAACACTGAAGCTTTCTTT	CASGLARGNEGQNTEAFF
TRBJ1-5	.	.	TRBV19	TGTGCCAGTAGTATTCGGGGGGCAGACCATCAGCCCCAGCATTTT	CASSIRGADHQPQHF
TRBJ2-4	.	TRBD1	TRBV6-1	TGTGCCAGCAGTGAAGGGACAGGGTCCGTGGACATTCAGTACTTC	CASSEGTGSVDIQYF
TRBJ1-2	.	TRBD1	TRBV2	TGTGCCAGCAGCGGACAGGTTGACTATGGCTACACCTTC	CASSGQVDYGYTF
TRBJ2-2	.	TRBD1	TRBV5-1	TGCGCCAGCAGCCGGGGACAGGGATACACCGGGGAGCTGTTTTTT	CASSRGQGYTGELFF
TRBJ1-2	.	.	TRBV20-1	TGCAGTGCCCGGAACTATGGCTACACCTTC	CSARNYGYTF
TRBJ2-3	.	TRBD1	TRBV12-5	TGTGCTAGTCGGGGACAGAGCACAGATACGCAGTATTTT	CASRGQSTDTQYF
TRBJ1-2	.	TRBD1	TRBV9	TGTGCCAGCAGCGTTGGGGGACAGGGGCACACCTTC	CASSVGGQGHTF
TRBJ1-2	.	.	TRBV19	TGTGCCAGTAGTTCGCTCAGGGGCGGCTACACCTTC	CASSSLRGGYTF
TRBJ2-1	.	.	TRBV4-1	TGCGCCAGCAGCAGCCACCCCCGAAGCTCCTACAATGAGCAGTTCTTC	CASSSHPRSSYNEQFF
TRBJ2-1	.	.	TRBV29-1	TGCAGCGTTGAAGAGAAAGCGAGCTACAATGAGCAGTTCTTC	CSVEEKASYNEQFF
TRBJ2-3	.	.	TRBV5-6	TGTGCCAGCAGCTTGAACGGGGGTGAAAATACGCAGTATTTT	CASSLNGGENTQYF
TRBJ2-7	.	.	TRBV7-2	TGTGCCAGCAGCTCCACAGGGAGCTCCTACGAGCAGTACTTC	CASSSTGSSYEQYF
TRBJ2-3	once	.	TRBV19	TGTGCCAGTAGTCAAGCAGGGGTTACGCAGTATTTT	CASSQAGVTQYF
TRBJ1-1	.	TRBD1	TRBV2	TGTGCCAGCAGGCCGGGACAGGGGAACACTGAAGCTTTCTTT	CASRPGQGNTEAFF
TRBJ2-1	.	TRBD1	TRBV5-4	TGTGCCAGCAGACCCCGGGACAGGGGGCATAATGAGCAGTTCTTC	CASRPRDRGHNEQFF
TRBJ2-2	.	.	TRBV9	TGTGCCAGCAGCGTAGCTGCGCAGGCGGGCGGGGAGCTGTTTTTT	CASSVAAQAGGELFF
TRBJ1-2	once	TRBD1	TRBV4-3	TGCGCCAGCAGGGAAAAGACAGGGGGCTACACCTTC	CASREKTGGYTF
TRBJ2-7	few	.	TRBV5-4	TGTGCCAGCAGCTTAAGGGGGGGTCCACCCTACGAGCAGTACTTC	CASSLRGGPPYEQYF
TRBJ2-1	.	.	TRBV19	TGTGCCAGTAGTATTGAACTAAGCTCCTACAATGAGCAGTTCTTC	CASSIELSSYNEQFF
TRBJ2-1	.	.	TRBV7-8	TGTGCCAGCAGCTTACGCGGGGAGGCATACAATGAGCAGTTCTTC	CASSLRGEAYNEQFF
TRBJ2-7	.	.	TRBV9	TGTGCCAGCAGCGCGGGGGGCTGGCCCTACGAGCAGTACTTC	CASSAGGWPYEQYF
TRBJ2-3	.	TRBD2	TRBV19	TGTGCCAGTAGGAGACTAGCGGGGGTGGCAGATACGCAGTATTTT	CASRRLAGVADTQYF
TRBJ1-1	few	TRBD1	TRBV4-2	TGTGCCAGCAGCCAACCCGGGACAGATTTTGAAGCTTTCTTT	CASSQPGTDFEAFF
TRBJ2-7	once	.	TRBV6-1	TGTGCCAGCAGTCACGGGATTTCCTACGAGCAGTACTTC	CASSHGISYEQYF
TRBJ2-3	.	.	TRBV9	TGTGCCAGCAGCACTCTTGGAGGATACGCAGATACGCAGTATTTT	CASSTLGGYADTQYF